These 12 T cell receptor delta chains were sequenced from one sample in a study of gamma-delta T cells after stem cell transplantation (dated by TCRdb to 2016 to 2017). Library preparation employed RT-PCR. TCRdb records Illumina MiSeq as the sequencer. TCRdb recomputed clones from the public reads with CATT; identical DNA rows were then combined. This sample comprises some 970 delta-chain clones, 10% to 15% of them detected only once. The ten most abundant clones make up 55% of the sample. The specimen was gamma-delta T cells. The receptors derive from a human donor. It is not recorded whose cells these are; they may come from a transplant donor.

The CDR3 loop is CACDSLGGPEYTDKLIF. CDR3 nucleotide sequence: TGTGCCTGTGACAGTCTGGGGGGTCCGGAGTACACCGATAAACTCATCTTT. The genes are TRDV2 and TRDJ1; 7 nucleotides line up with TRDD3. V shed 2 bases and J 0 bases; nucleotides not matched to a gene: 11. The CDR3 is 17 residues long. Germline V gives CDR1 GEAIGNYY, CDR2 EKD.

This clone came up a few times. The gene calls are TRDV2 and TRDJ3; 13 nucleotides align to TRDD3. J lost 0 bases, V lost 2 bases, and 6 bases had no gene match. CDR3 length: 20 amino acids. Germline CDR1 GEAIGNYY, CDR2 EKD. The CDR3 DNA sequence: TGTGCCTGTGACAGTACTGGGGGATACGGGAGCTCCTGGGACACCCGACAGATGTTTTTC. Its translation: CACDSTGGYGSSWDTRQMFF.

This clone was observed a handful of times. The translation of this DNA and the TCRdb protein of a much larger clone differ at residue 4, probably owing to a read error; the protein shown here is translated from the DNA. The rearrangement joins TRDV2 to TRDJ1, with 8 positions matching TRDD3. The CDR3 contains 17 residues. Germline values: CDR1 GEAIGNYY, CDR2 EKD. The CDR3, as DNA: TGTGCCTGTGGCACCGTACTGGGGGCCCCGGTCACCGATAAACTCATCTTT. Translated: CACGTVLGAPVTDKLIF.

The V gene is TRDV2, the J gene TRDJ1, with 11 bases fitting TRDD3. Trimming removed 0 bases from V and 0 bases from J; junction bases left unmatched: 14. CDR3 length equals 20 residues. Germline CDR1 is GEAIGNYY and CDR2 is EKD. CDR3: CACDTLLGDTTRRHTDKLIF. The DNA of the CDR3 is TGTGCCTGTGACACCCTTCTGGGGGATACCACGCGGAGACACACCGATAAACTCATCTTT.

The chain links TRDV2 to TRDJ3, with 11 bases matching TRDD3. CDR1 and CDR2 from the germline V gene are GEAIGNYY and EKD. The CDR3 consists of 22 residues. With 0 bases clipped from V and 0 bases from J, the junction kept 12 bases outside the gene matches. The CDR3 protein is CACDTGGLLGDSPSWDTRQMFF. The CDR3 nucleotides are TGTGCCTGTGACACCGGTGGGTTACTGGGGGATAGCCCCTCCTGGGACACCCGACAGATGTTTTTC.

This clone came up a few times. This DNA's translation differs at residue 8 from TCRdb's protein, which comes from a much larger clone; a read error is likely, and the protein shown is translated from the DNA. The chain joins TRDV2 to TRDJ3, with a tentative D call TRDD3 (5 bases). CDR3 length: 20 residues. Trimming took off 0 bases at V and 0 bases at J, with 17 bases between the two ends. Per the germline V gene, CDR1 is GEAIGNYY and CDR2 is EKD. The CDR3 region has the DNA TGTGCCTGTGACACCGGTCCCCGGGGGTTGAGCTCCTGGGACACCCGACAGATGTTTTTC. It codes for CACDTGPRGLSSWDTRQMFF.

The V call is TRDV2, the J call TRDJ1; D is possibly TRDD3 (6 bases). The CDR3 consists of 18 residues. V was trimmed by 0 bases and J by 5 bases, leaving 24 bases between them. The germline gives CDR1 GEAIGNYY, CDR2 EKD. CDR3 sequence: CACDTLPLGTQEGDKLIF. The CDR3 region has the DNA TGTGCCTGTGACACCCTTCCCCTGGGGACTCAGGAGGGGGATAAACTCATCTTT.

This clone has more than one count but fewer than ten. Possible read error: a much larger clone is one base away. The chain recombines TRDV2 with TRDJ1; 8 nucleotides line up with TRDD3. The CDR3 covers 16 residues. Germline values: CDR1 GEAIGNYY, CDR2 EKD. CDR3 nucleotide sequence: TGTGCCTGTGGCACCGTTTCTCGGGATACGCCCGATAAACTCATCTTT. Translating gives CACGTVSRDTPDKLIF.

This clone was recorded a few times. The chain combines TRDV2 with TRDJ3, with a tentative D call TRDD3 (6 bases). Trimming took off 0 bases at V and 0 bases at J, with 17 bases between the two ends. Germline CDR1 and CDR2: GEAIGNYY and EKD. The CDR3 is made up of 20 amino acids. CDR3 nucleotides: TGTGCCTGTGACACCGCGAACGTGGGGGTCAGCTCCTGGGACACCCGACAGATGTTTTTC. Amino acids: CACDTANVGVSSWDTRQMFF.

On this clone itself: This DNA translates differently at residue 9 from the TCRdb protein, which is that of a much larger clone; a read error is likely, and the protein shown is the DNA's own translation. CDR3 loop: CACDLLGDDSWDTRQMFF. The CDR3 DNA reads as TGTGCCTGTGATCTTCTGGGGGATGACTCCTGGGACACCCGACAGATGTTTTTC. The chain is built from TRDV2 and TRDJ3; 9 nucleotides match TRDD3. Germline V gene data show CDR1 as GEAIGNYY and CDR2 as EKD. The CDR3 is 18 residues long. With 4 bases clipped from V and 0 bases from J, the junction kept 6 bases outside the gene matches.

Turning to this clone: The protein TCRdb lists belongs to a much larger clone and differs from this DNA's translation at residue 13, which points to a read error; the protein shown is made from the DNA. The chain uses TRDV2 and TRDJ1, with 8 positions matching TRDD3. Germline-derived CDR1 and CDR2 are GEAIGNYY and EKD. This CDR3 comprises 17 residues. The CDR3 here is CACDTVLGAPVTYKLIF. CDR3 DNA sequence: TGTGCCTGTGACACCGTACTGGGGGCCCCGGTCACCTATAAACTCATCTTT.

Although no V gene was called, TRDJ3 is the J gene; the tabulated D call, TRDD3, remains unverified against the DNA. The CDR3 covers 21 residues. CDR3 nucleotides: TGTGCCTGTGACACCGCGGCTGGGGGATACGAGAGCTCCTGTGACACCCGACAGATGTTTTTC. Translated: CACDTAAGGYESSCDTRQMFF.